The 5 T cell receptor beta chains listed next were all sequenced from one sample in a study of blood T cell repertoires in COVID-19. The method was immunoSEQ multiplex PCR; TCRdb's version includes in-frame clones alone and lacks a portion of them. The sample yields under 300,000 clones, 88% seen once. Sequenced material: peripheral blood. These receptors were taken from a woman between 25 and 40 years old with acute or convalescent COVID-19.

The chain carries TRBV12-5 and TRBJ2-2; 11 bases agree with TRBD2. CDR3 length equals 17 residues. Germline CDR1 is LGHNT and CDR2 is FRNRAP. The V and J ends lost 1 base and 6 bases, in that order; junction bases with no gene match: 7. CDR3 loop: CASGLGLAGQFSGELFF. Written as DNA, the CDR3 is TGTGCTAGTGGTTTGGGACTAGCGGGACAATTTTCCGGGGAGCTGTTTTTT.

The chain links TRBV27 to TRBJ2-1; 11 nucleotides agree with TRBD2. Trimming took 5 bases from V and 4 from J; bases not matched to a gene: 4. From germline, CDR1 is MNHEY and CDR2 SMNVEV (reference sequence). CDR3 size: 15 residues. CDR3 region: CASSTGTSGYNEQFF. Here the CDR3 DNA reads TGTGCCAGCAGTACCGGGACTAGCGGTTACAATGAGCAGTTCTTC.

The chain links TRBV4-3 to TRBJ1-4; a weak D match, TRBD1 (5 bases). V was trimmed by 0 bases and J by 5 bases, leaving 10 bases between them. The germline CDR1 and CDR2 sequences are LGHNA and YSLEER. The CDR3 contains 15 residues. CDR3 coding DNA: TGCGCCAGCAGCCAAGAAGCGGGGGGGAATGAAAAACTGTTTTTT. It encodes CASSQEAGGNEKLFF.

The rearrangement links TRBV25-1 to TRBJ2-7; TRBD1 is a possible D gene (5 bases). The CDR3 spans 16 residues. Trimming stripped 0 bases from V and 4 bases from J, with 16 bases between. Germline V CDR1 and CDR2: MGHDK, SYGVNS. CDR3 sequence: CASSEYGLSAGYEQYF. The CDR3 region has the DNA TGTGCCAGCAGTGAATATGGTCTTTCCGCAGGGTACGAGCAGTACTTC.

The chain links TRBV14 to TRBJ1-1, with TRBD1 matching 7 bases. The CDR3 sequence is 15 residues long. With V trimmed by 7 bases and J by 1 base, 9 bases remained unmatched. The V gene's germline CDR1 is SGHDN and CDR2 FVKESK. The CDR3 protein is CASTLAGTANTEAFF. CDR3 sequence (DNA): TGTGCCAGCACCCTGGCGGGGACAGCGAACACTGAAGCTTTCTTT.